These 17 T cell receptor beta chains share one sample of origin, sequenced in a study of T cell repertoires in cytomegalovirus infection. TCRdb re-called the reads through MiXCR, storing one row per CDR3 protein. The sample comprises around 750,000 distinct CDR3 sequences, 30% to 35% of which are singletons, and under 15% rests with the top ten. Their antigen targets remain unknown. The sample here was cultured CD8+ T cells from PBMCs, taken from culture after CMV antigen stimulation. The source is a human donor in good health (CMV status not recorded). Some clones in this sample may be carry-over from other donors' samples.

J is TRBJ2-5 and V is TRBV4-2; 8 positions match TRBD1. Germline loops: CDR1 LGHNA, CDR2 YNFKEQ. This CDR3 region has 17 residues. V trimming: 1 base; J trimming: 3 bases; junction bases outside the gene matches: 10. The DNA of the CDR3 is TGTGCCAGCAGCCAAGTCGGCAGGGGGCTGTCTGAAGAGACCCAGTACTTC. This gives the protein CASSQVGRGLSEETQYF.

The chain uses TRBV6-5 and TRBJ1-5; D may be TRBD1 (5 bases). V was clipped by 2 bases and J by 6 bases, with 11 bases between them. There are 14 residues in the CDR3. The germline V gene encodes CDR1 MNHEY and CDR2 SVGAGI. DNA of the CDR3: TGTGCCAGCAGTTACGGTCAGGGCCTTCAGCCCCAGCATTTT. As protein: CASSYGQGLQPQHF.

The rearrangement uses TRBV7-9 and TRBJ1-2, with D perhaps matching TRBD1 (5 bases). The CDR3 totals 20 residues. Germline V lookup: CDR1 SEHNR, CDR2 FQNEAQ (reference sequence). The ends were cut back, 3 bases at V and 8 bases at J, with 34 bases in the middle. CDR3 sequence reads: CASSFADGTGRSPSLGGYTF. CDR3 nucleotide sequence: TGTGCCAGCAGCTTTGCCGACGGGACCGGGCGATCCCCAAGCCTCGGCGGCTACACCTTC. The entire variable domain, with the rest obtained from reference TRBV7-9 and TRBJ1-2, is as follows: DTGVSQNPRHKITKRGQNVTFRCDPISEHNRLYWYRQTLGQGPEFLTYFQNEAQLEKSRLLSDRFSAERPKGSFSTLEIQRTEQGDSAMYLCASSFADGTGRSPSLGGYTFGSGTRLTVV.

The rearrangement links TRBV24-1 to TRBJ2-1; D uncertain. The germline CDR1 and CDR2 sequences are KGHDR and SFDVKD. The V end lost 0 bases, the J end lost 0 bases, and 8 bases lay between the germline ends. This CDR3 contains 16 residues. The CDR3 bases are TGTGCCACCAGTGATTTGAGGCGGAGCTCCTACAATGAGCAGTTCTTC. This encodes CATSDLRRSSYNEQFF.

In its sample, this clonotype was seen a few times. This CDR3 reads CASSSGDTSNTGELFF. The CDR3 region has the DNA TGTGCCAGCAGCTCGGGGGACACCTCGAACACCGGGGAGCTGTTTTTT. The J gene is TRBJ2-2, the V gene TRBV7-8, with D possibly called TRBD1 or TRBD2 (6 bases each). V lost 4 bases and J lost 0, with 12 bases in between. The CDR3 sequence is 16 residues long. The germline gives CDR1 SGHVS, CDR2 FQNEAQ.

V is TRBV7-2 and J is TRBJ2-5, with D possibly being TRBD2 (5 bases). The ends were cut back, 5 bases at V and 1 base at J, with 11 bases in the middle. Per the germline V gene, CDR1 is SGHTA and CDR2 is FQGNSA. The length of the CDR3 is 14 residues. CDR3 region: CASSGREPQETQYF. DNA of the CDR3: TGTGCCAGCAGCGGCCGGGAACCCCAAGAGACCCAGTACTTC.

This clonotype was seen at least ten times. The rearrangement joins TRBV12-3 or TRBV12-4 to TRBJ2-5; D gene unclear. Trimming shortened V by 3 bases and J by 1 base, and 9 bases separated the two germline ends. The CDR3 is 14 residues long. CDR3 DNA: TGTGCCAGCAGTTTGGTGGCTGCCCAAGAGACCCAGTACTTC. It codes for CASSLVAAQETQYF.

The chain couples TRBV10-2 to TRBJ2-7; no reliable D call. CDR1 WSHSY and CDR2 SAAADI come from the germline V gene. Trimming stripped 6 bases from V and 5 bases from J, with 14 bases between. This CDR3 spans 13 amino acids. This CDR3 reads CASRNSIMDEQYF. The CDR3 nucleotides are TGCGCCAGCAGGAACAGTATTATGGACGAGCAGTACTTC.

This clonotype was seen more than once but under ten times. The rearrangement links TRBV12-3 or TRBV12-4 to TRBJ2-2; D is unresolved. The V gene lost 3 bases and the J gene lost 3 bases, with 14 bases spanning the gap. This CDR3 is built from 16 residues. CDR3 amino acids: CASSLGRPSDTGELFF. The DNA for the CDR3 is TGTGCCAGCAGTTTGGGCAGGCCCTCGGACACCGGGGAGCTGTTTTTT.

The V and J genes are TRBV15 and TRBJ2-1; D remains ambiguous. The CDR3 runs 16 residues. The germline V and J ends were trimmed by 1 base and 1 base, with 11 bases remaining between them. CDR1 is LNHNV, CDR2 YYDKDF, per germline (reference sequence). In nucleotides, the CDR3 is TGTGCCACCAGCAGAGTCGGTGTGGGTTCCTACAATGAGCAGTTCTTC. Amino acids: CATSRVGVGSYNEQFF.

V gene TRBV5-6 combines with J gene TRBJ1-6; D possibly corresponds to TRBD1 (5 bases). Germline assignment: CDR1 SGHDT and CDR2 YYEEEE. This CDR3 has 14 residues. Trimming took off 2 bases at V and 7 bases at J, with 10 bases between the two ends. CDR3 region: CASSFSGGNSPLHF. The CDR3 coding sequence is TGTGCCAGCAGCTTTTCTGGGGGAAATTCACCCCTCCACTTT.

The chain combines TRBV12-3 or TRBV12-4 with TRBJ2-2, with D perhaps matching TRBD2 (5 bases). The CDR3 has 16 residues. The ends were cut back, 4 bases at V and 4 bases at J, with 16 bases in the middle. CDR3 DNA: TGTGCCAGCAGTTCCGGGCCCGGAGGTAGCACCGGGGAGCTGTTTTTT. It is translated as CASSSGPGGSTGELFF.

This clonotype was observed many times. This chain links TRBV6-6 with TRBJ2-5; D is perhaps TRBD2 (5 bases). V was trimmed by 5 bases and J by 0 bases, leaving 10 bases between them. Germline V CDR1 and CDR2: MNHNY, SVGAGI (reference sequence). This CDR3 comprises 14 residues. The DNA for the CDR3 is TGTGCCAGCAGTCCTTGGAGGTACCAAGAGACCCAGTACTTC. This encodes CASSPWRYQETQYF.

V usage is TRBV10-3 and J usage is TRBJ1-2; D may be TRBD1 (6 bases). CDR1 and CDR2 (germline): ENHRY, SYGVKD. V lost 11 bases to trimming and J lost 1 base, with 11 bases between them. This CDR3 comprises 12 residues. CDR3 protein: CAARTVNYGYTF. In DNA, the CDR3 is TGTGCCGCCCGGACAGTTAACTATGGCTACACCTTC.

This clonotype was found a few times. At one end the junction does not follow the germline gene, possibly because of a read error. The chain carries TRBV7-7 and TRBJ2-5; the match to TRBD1 covers 8 bases. The CDR3 is 20 residues long. Germline CDR1 SSHAT, CDR2 FNYEAQ (reference sequence). The CDR3 spells CASSLSYRTGRVSPQETQYF. CDR3 in DNA: TGTGCTAGCAGCTTATCTTACCGGACAGGGAGAGTATCGCCACAAGAGACCCAGTACTTC.

There are a few counts of this clonotype. The chain joins TRBV20-1 to TRBJ1-1; perhaps TRBD1 as D (6 bases). Germline V CDR1 and CDR2: DFQATT, SNEGSKA (reference sequence). The V end lost 2 bases, the J end lost 3 bases, and 16 bases lay between the germline ends. The CDR3 loop spans 15 amino acids. The CDR3 DNA sequence: TGCAGTGCTAGATCATCCCGGGGGGCTGACACTGAAGCTTTCTTT. Protein sequence: CSARSSRGADTEAFF.

The chain is built from TRBV4-1 and TRBJ1-1, with D unclear. The germline gives CDR1 MGHRA, CDR2 YSYEKL. The ends were cut back, 1 base at V and 2 bases at J, with 11 bases in the middle. The CDR3 is 15 residues long. The CDR3 region has the DNA TGCGCCAGCAGCCAAGTTCTAGGTTATAACACTGAAGCTTTCTTT. It encodes CASSQVLGYNTEAFF.